This T cell receptor (beta chain) is drawn from a study of tumor-infiltrating lymphocytes in localized non-small cell lung cancer. Overall study context: Patients included smokers and never-smokers with various histologies, some sampled after neoadjuvant chemotherapy.

Study-wide findings and caveats: Tumors had more T cell infiltration than uninvolved lung, per TCRbeta sequencing and CD3 counts.

Note on this clone: No antigen is known for it.

V gave up 6 bases and J gave up 0 bases, with 24 bases separating them. The CDR3 is 18 residues long. Germline V gene lookup returns CDR1 SGHDT and CDR2 YYEEEE. Only in-frame clones appear in the TCRdb table, and some are missing; sequencing was by immunoSEQ multiplex PCR. This sample yields 10,000 to 15,000 clones, of which 60% to 70% are seen a single time; less than 9% belongs to the top ten. V is TRBV5-6 and J is TRBJ1-2; possible D gene TRBD1, 5 bases. The source of this sequence is a human donor with non-small cell lung cancer. The sample comprised lung tumor tissue. The CDR3 nucleotides read TGTGCCAGCAATCCGGCGACAGTTCGAATTACTACTAACTATGGCTACACCTTC. Protein: CASNPATVRITTNYGYTF.